The 6 T cell receptor beta chains given below trace back to one sample, sequenced in a study of T-cell reconstitution after alpha-beta-depleted transplantation in children. TCRbeta library preparation incorporated unique molecular identifiers. One entry per CDR3 protein results from TCRdb running MiXCR on the PCR reads. The sample shows hundreds of thousands of distinct CDR3 sequences, roughly 24% of them seen only once. This specimen was PBMCs, mostly from graft donor cells, taken 360 days after TCRalphabeta/CD19-depleted stem cell transplant. The receptors derive from a boy younger than two who had a stem cell transplant for acute myeloid leukemia, so the T cells may come from the graft donor.

This clonotype was counted many times. This chain connects TRBV29-1 to TRBJ2-1, with D perhaps matching TRBD2 (6 bases). Between the trimmed V and J ends, which lost 5 bases and 4 bases, there was a span of 15 bases. The CDR3 totals 14 residues. CDR1 is SQVTM, CDR2 ANQGSEA, per germline. The CDR3 coding sequence is TGCAGCGTTTACGGTGCGGGGTCATACAATGAGCAGTTCTTC. Translated: CSVYGAGSYNEQFF.

This clonotype was observed a few times. The chain joins TRBV20-1 to TRBJ2-2; TRBD1 aligns across 7 bases. This CDR3 comprises 14 residues. Per the germline V gene, CDR1 is DFQATT and CDR2 is SNEGSKA (reference sequence). The trim removed 3 bases at V and 4 bases at J, leaving 5 bases unmatched. The CDR3 loop reads CSARRTGVTGELFF. The DNA of the CDR3 is TGCAGTGCTAGGCGGACAGGAGTCACCGGGGAGCTGTTTTTT.

This sequence joins TRBV25-1 and TRBJ2-7; D is unclear. V lost 3 bases and J lost 3, with 9 bases in between. The CDR3 runs to 13 residues. Germline assignment: CDR1 MGHDK and CDR2 SYGVNS. CDR3 nucleotide sequence: TGTGCCAGCAGTGAGTCCCAGAACTACGAGCAGTACTTC. Translated: CASSESQNYEQYF.

The chain couples TRBV28 to TRBJ2-7; a weak D match, TRBD1 (6 bases). The CDR3 extends over 14 amino acids. Trimming removed 6 bases at V and 3 bases at J, with 15 bases between. Per germline, CDR1 MDHEN and CDR2 SYDVKM. The CDR3 sequence: CASRPTGVLYEQYV. In nucleotides, the CDR3 is TGTGCCAGCAGGCCGACAGGTGTTCTCTACGAGCAGTACGTC.

The rearrangement links TRBV10-3 to TRBJ1-5, with a possible D match to TRBD1 (5 bases). The CDR3 is made up of 17 amino acids. Deletions cut 0 bases from V and 1 base from J, with 13 bases between. The germline V gene encodes CDR1 ENHRY and CDR2 SYGVKD. The CDR3 protein is CAISESGGVGSNQPQHF. The CDR3 DNA reads TGTGCCATCAGTGAGTCCGGAGGGGTAGGAAGCAATCAGCCCCAGCATTTT.

This clonotype has only a few counts. This chain uses TRBV7-6 with TRBJ2-5, with 7 bases matching TRBD2. From germline, CDR1 is SGHVS and CDR2 FNYEAQ. This CDR3 has 15 residues. With 7 bases clipped from V and 5 bases from J, the junction kept 13 bases outside the gene matches. This chain's CDR3 is CASTPTPVAGETQYF. CDR3 sequence (DNA): TGTGCCAGCACCCCAACTCCTGTAGCGGGCGAGACCCAGTACTTC.